A single sample is the source of the 24 T cell receptor beta chains below, sequenced in a study of response to subunit inactivated influenza vaccine. One entry per CDR3 protein results from TCRdb running MiXCR on the RT-PCR reads. The table has roughly 700,000 distinct CDR3 sequences, approximately 15% seen once. The specimen was PBMCs from blood, collected roughly 12 days after vaccination. The receptors stem from a man aged 50-60 years who received an inactivated influenza vaccine.

The chain employs TRBV12-3 or TRBV12-4 and TRBJ2-4; 12 bases map to TRBD1. The CDR3 is 18 residues long. After removal of 3 bases from V and 1 base from J, the junction contained 7 bases not matched to a gene. The CDR3 loop reads CASSLGGQGARAKNIQYF. In DNA, the CDR3 is TGTGCCAGCAGTTTGGGGGGACAGGGGGCGAGGGCCAAAAACATTCAGTACTTC.

The chain is built from TRBV12-3 or TRBV12-4 and TRBJ1-6; D is undetermined. Trimming removed 4 bases from V and 15 bases from J, with 19 bases in between. The CDR3 is made up of 14 amino acids. The CDR3 DNA reads as TGTGCCAGCAGTTCACAGCCACCCGGGAAGGTCCTCCACTTT. It encodes CASSSQPPGKVLHF.

The chain joins TRBV5-4 to TRBJ2-1; D might be TRBD1 or TRBD2, each matching 6 bases. Germline CDR1 SGHNT, CDR2 YYREEE (reference sequence). V shed 0 bases and J shed 7 bases, with 11 bases lying between them. This CDR3 contains 14 residues. The CDR3 here is CASSLEQGGNEQFF. The CDR3 DNA reads as TGTGCCAGCAGCTTGGAACAAGGGGGGAATGAGCAGTTCTTC.

This clonotype came up a few times. V usage is TRBV29-1 and J usage is TRBJ2-1; D perhaps matches TRBD1 (5 bases). This CDR3 has 15 amino acids. CDR1 SQVTM and CDR2 ANQGSEA come from the germline V gene. Between the trimmed V and J ends, which lost 1 base and 5 bases, there was a span of 15 bases. The CDR3 nucleotides are TGCAGCGTTGAAGGGACAATGGTTAGGGACAATGAGCAGTTCTTC. Protein: CSVEGTMVRDNEQFF.

There are a few counts of this clonotype. The chain is built from TRBV20-1 and TRBJ2-1, with D possibly matching TRBD1 (6 bases). Germline V gene lookup returns CDR1 DFQATT and CDR2 SNEGSKA (reference sequence). The CDR3 contains 14 residues. V was shortened by 4 bases and J by 4 bases, with 14 bases between the two germline ends. CDR3 bases: TGCAGTGCTACCCGGAATGGACAGTACAATGAGCAGTTCTTC. This translates into CSATRNGQYNEQFF.

This rearrangement joins TRBV13 to TRBJ2-7; possibly TRBD1 for D (6 bases). The CDR3 runs to 15 residues. V lost 3 bases, J lost 0 bases, and 12 bases lay in between. CDR1 and CDR2 (germline): PRHDT, FYEKMQ (reference sequence). CDR3 residues: CASSFRGRSSYEQYF. In DNA, the CDR3 is TGTGCCAGCAGCTTCAGGGGACGCTCCTCCTACGAGCAGTACTTC.

This chain connects TRBV4-1 to TRBJ2-1, with TRBD1 identical over 10 bases. CDR1 MGHRA and CDR2 YSYEKL come from the germline V gene. The CDR3 length is 16 residues. The J segment lost 3 bases and the V segment lost 2 bases, leaving 4 bases of the junction unmatched. CDR3 protein: CASSQTGTGVYNEQFF. The DNA of the CDR3 is TGCGCCAGCAGCCAAACCGGGACAGGGGTCTACAATGAGCAGTTCTTC.

This clonotype came up a few times. The chain uses TRBV11-1 and TRBJ2-5; D unresolved. The CDR3 spans 15 residues. V lost 0 bases to trimming and J lost 1 base, with 9 bases between them. Germline V lookup: CDR1 SGHAT, CDR2 FQDESV (reference sequence). The CDR3, as DNA: TGTGCCAGCAGCTTAGCGAGACATCTCCAAGAGACCCAGTACTTC. It yields the protein CASSLARHLQETQYF.

The V and J genes are TRBV7-3 and TRBJ2-1, with 11 bases lining up with TRBD2. This CDR3 region has 18 residues. The germline V gene has CDR1 SGHTA and CDR2 FQGTGA. Losses at the gene ends were 5 bases for V and 5 bases for J; bases not matched to a gene: 14. Here the CDR3 reads CASSQQSGLAAIDNEQFF. For the CDR3, the DNA is TGTGCCAGCAGCCAACAATCGGGACTAGCGGCAATAGACAATGAGCAGTTCTTC.

CDR3 amino acids: CASSFGGRGDYGYTF. CDR3 coding DNA: TGTGCCAGCAGCTTTGGCGGCAGGGGGGACTATGGCTACACCTTC. J is TRBJ1-2 and V is TRBV5-6; 7 bases line up with TRBD1. The junction had 7 bases not matched to a gene; V was cut back by 2 bases and J by 3 bases. Germline V gene sequence: CDR1 SGHDT, CDR2 YYEEEE. This CDR3 region has 15 residues.

CDR3 DNA sequence: TGTGCCACCAGTGAGCCGGGGAGGAACTATGGCTACACCTTC. Its translation is CATSEPGRNYGYTF. The chain couples TRBV24-1 to TRBJ1-2; D is uncertain. Germline assignment: CDR1 KGHDR and CDR2 SFDVKD. Trimming took 4 bases from V and 2 from J, leaving 10 bases between them. The CDR3 has 14 residues.

This clonotype has at least ten counts. The chain uses TRBV9 and TRBJ2-1, with 11 positions matching TRBD1. Germline-derived CDR1 and CDR2 are SGDLS and YYNGEE. The V and J ends lost 3 bases and 4 bases, in that order; junction bases with no gene match: 3. This CDR3 is 15 amino acids long. CDR3 sequence reads: CASSGGTGGYNEQFF. The CDR3 DNA sequence: TGTGCCAGCAGCGGGGGGACAGGGGGATACAATGAGCAGTTCTTC.

The gene calls are TRBV4-1 and TRBJ2-7; a possible D gene is TRBD1 (5 bases). The CDR3 spans 13 residues. V was cut by 6 bases and J by 0 bases, with 9 bases left in between. Germline V gene sequence: CDR1 MGHRA, CDR2 YSYEKL. The CDR3 bases are TGCGCCAGCAGACCCGACAGCTCCTACGAGCAGTACTTC. It yields the protein CASRPDSSYEQYF.

The chain carries TRBV3-1 and TRBJ2-2; the D is unclear. The V gene's germline CDR1 is LGHDT and CDR2 YNNKEL (reference sequence). V was trimmed by 4 bases and J by 4 bases, leaving 19 bases between them. This CDR3 comprises 17 residues. CDR3 nucleotides: TGTGCCAGCAGCCGCGGAAGGGCTCAGACGGGCACCGGGGAGCTGTTTTTT. Translating it yields CASSRGRAQTGTGELFF. The entire variable domain, with the rest obtained from reference TRBV3-1 and TRBJ2-2, is as follows: DTAVSQTPKYLVTQMGNDKSIKCEQNLGHDTMYWYKQDSKKFLKIMFSYNNKELIINETVPNRFSPKSPDKAHLNLHINSLELGDSAVYFCASSRGRAQTGTGELFFGEGSRLTVL.

This chain links TRBV4-3 with TRBJ2-3; no clear D gene. The length of the CDR3 is 15 residues. Between the trimmed V and J ends, which lost 0 bases and 6 bases, there was a span of 13 bases. Germline loops: CDR1 LGHNA, CDR2 YSLEER. Here the CDR3 DNA reads TGCGCCAGCAGCCAAGAATGGGCCTCCGGGGATACGCAGTATTTT. Translating gives CASSQEWASGDTQYF.

The chain has TRBV7-9 and TRBJ1-2; D is perhaps TRBD1 (5 bases). CDR1 and CDR2 from the germline V gene are SEHNR and FQNEAQ (reference sequence). This CDR3 spans 14 amino acids. The germline V and J ends were trimmed by 5 bases and 6 bases, with 16 bases remaining between them. The CDR3 spells CASSQLTEKDGYTF. The CDR3 region has the DNA TGTGCCAGCAGCCAACTGACAGAAAAGGATGGCTACACCTTC.

This clonotype has just one count. V gene TRBV20-1 combines with J gene TRBJ2-5; D is unresolved. The CDR3 has 14 amino acids. Trimming left V 1 base short and J 5 bases short, with 14 bases between. From germline, CDR1 is DFQATT and CDR2 SNEGSKA (reference sequence). The CDR3 sequence: CSARVLGLVETQYF. CDR3 in DNA: TGCAGTGCTAGAGTCCTAGGGTTGGTCGAGACCCAGTACTTC.

The chain is built from TRBV27 and TRBJ2-1; TRBD2 agrees at 13 bases. Germline trimming cut 1 base from V and 4 bases from J; bases unmatched to any gene: 10. CDR1 and CDR2 from the germline V gene are MNHEY and SMNVEV (reference sequence). The CDR3 consists of 19 residues. CDR3 nucleotides: TGTGCCAGCAGTTTATGGCCACCCACTAGCGGGAGGGGTTACAATGAGCAGTTCTTC. Protein product: CASSLWPPTSGRGYNEQFF.

DNA of the CDR3: TGCGCCAGCAGCCAAGTCCTTCGGGGAGGGTCCCACGGTACGCAGTATTTT. It codes for CASSQVLRGGSHGTQYF. V usage is TRBV4-1 and J usage is TRBJ2-3; 7 bases line up with TRBD2. CDR3 size: 17 residues. CDR1 and CDR2 from the germline V gene are MGHRA and YSYEKL. J was trimmed by 8 bases and V by 1 base; bases with no gene match: 15.

The chain employs TRBV20-1 and TRBJ2-1; D is unclear. Germline V CDR1 and CDR2: DFQATT, SNEGSKA (reference sequence). The V gene lost 6 bases and the J gene lost 10 bases, with 16 bases spanning the gap. The CDR3 is 12 amino acids. The DNA for the CDR3 is TGCAGTGCCTCAGACACGTCGGAAGAGCAGTTCTTC. This encodes CSASDTSEEQFF.

This clonotype came up a few times. The chain employs TRBV3-1 and TRBJ2-2; no clear D gene. There are 13 residues in the CDR3. V was trimmed by 4 bases and J by 6 bases, leaving 9 bases between them. Germline loops: CDR1 LGHDT, CDR2 YNNKEL (reference sequence). CDR3 sequence reads: CASSPGQAGELFF. In DNA, the CDR3 is TGTGCCAGCAGCCCCGGGCAAGCCGGGGAGCTGTTTTTT.

This clonotype was counted only a few times. CDR3: CSAKVPGQNTGELFF. CDR3 nucleotides: TGCAGTGCTAAGGTCCCGGGACAGAACACCGGGGAGCTGTTTTTT. The chain joins TRBV20-1 to TRBJ2-2; TRBD1 might be the D (6 bases). The germline gives CDR1 DFQATT, CDR2 SNEGSKA (reference sequence). There are 15 residues in the CDR3. V lost 4 bases and J lost 1, with 13 bases in between.

This clonotype was counted only a few times. The rearrangement joins TRBV12-3 or TRBV12-4 to TRBJ1-1, with TRBD1 identical over 9 bases. Losses at the gene ends were 1 base for V and 6 bases for J; bases not matched to a gene: 3. The length of the CDR3 is 14 residues. CDR3 amino acids: CASSLVTGGSEAFF. CDR3 nucleotides: TGTGCCAGCAGTTTAGTGACAGGGGGGTCTGAAGCTTTCTTT.

This chain links TRBV30 with TRBJ2-3; 7 nucleotides agree with TRBD1. The V and J ends lost 3 bases and 0 bases, in that order; junction bases with no gene match: 3. This CDR3 has 14 amino acids. Per the germline V gene, CDR1 is GTSNPN and CDR2 is SVGIG (reference sequence). Written as DNA, the CDR3 is TGTGCCTGGAGGACAGGGCCGAGCACAGATACGCAGTATTTT. Residues: CAWRTGPSTDTQYF.